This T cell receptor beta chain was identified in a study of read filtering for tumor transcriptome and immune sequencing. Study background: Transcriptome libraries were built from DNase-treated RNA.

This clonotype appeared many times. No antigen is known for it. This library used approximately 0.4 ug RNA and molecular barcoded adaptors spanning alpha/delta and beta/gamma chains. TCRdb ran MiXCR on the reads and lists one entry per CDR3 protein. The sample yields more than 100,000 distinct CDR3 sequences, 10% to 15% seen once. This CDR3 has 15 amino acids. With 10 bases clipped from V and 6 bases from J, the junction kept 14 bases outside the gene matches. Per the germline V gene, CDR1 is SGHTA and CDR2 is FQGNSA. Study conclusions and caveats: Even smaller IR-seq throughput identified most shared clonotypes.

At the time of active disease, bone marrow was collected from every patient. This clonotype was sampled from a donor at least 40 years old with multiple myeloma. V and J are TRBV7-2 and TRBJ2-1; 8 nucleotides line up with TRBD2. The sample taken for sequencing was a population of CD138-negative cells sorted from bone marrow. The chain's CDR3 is CATAKLVSGSNEQFF. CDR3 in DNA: TGTGCCACAGCCAAATTGGTGAGCGGGAGCAATGAGCAGTTCTTC.